This TCR beta chain came from a study of T cells in Graves' hyperthyroidism and ophthalmopathy. RNA transcripts yielded amplified TCR beta CDR3 regions. HTBI primers were used for first-round RT-PCR of the TCR CDR3. TCRdb recomputed calls from the multiplex PCR reads with MiXCR, one row per CDR3 protein. This table holds roughly 380,000 distinct CDR3 sequences, less than 15% found once. Deletions cut 2 bases from V and 2 bases from J, with 16 bases between. Germline loops: CDR1 MNHNS, CDR2 SASEGT. This CDR3 is built from 16 residues. This clonotype appeared many times. The chain recombines TRBV6-1 with TRBJ2-7; no clear D gene. The sample comprised blood. This receptor was obtained from a man aged 25-45 years with Graves' hyperthyroidism that later progressed to Graves' ophthalmopathy. The CDR3 is CASSELAARTTYEQYF. CDR3 DNA: TGTGCCAGCAGTGAACTGGCGGCCAGGACCACCTACGAGCAGTACTTC.